These 4 T cell receptor beta chains came from one sample sequenced in a study of shared clonotypes between healthy human individuals. Cells designated naive CD8 were CD45RO-negative and were positively selected for CCR7, with terminally differentiated effector memory CD45RA+ cells excluded. The assay was immunoSEQ multiplex PCR, and TCRdb's table has in-frame clones only and misses some. The data show around 2,100,000 clones, about 95% seen once. The sample was naive CD8+ T cells sorted from blood. These TCRs come from a man younger than 35 in good health.

The chain is built from TRBV7-3 and TRBJ2-1, with 9 bases matching TRBD2. The CDR3 covers 16 residues. V gave up 5 bases and J gave up 1 base; unmatched junction bases: 6. The germline CDR1 and CDR2 sequences are SGHTA and FQGTGA. CDR3 in DNA: TGTGCCAGCAGCGCACTAGCGGGTGCATCCTACAATGAGCAGTTCTTC. Translation gives CASSALAGASYNEQFF.

This rearrangement joins TRBV4-1 to TRBJ2-7; no reliable D call. Germline-derived CDR1 and CDR2 are MGHRA and YSYEKL. Trimming took off 2 bases at V and 4 bases at J, with 9 bases between the two ends. There are 13 residues in the CDR3. CDR3 protein: CASSQIEGYEQYF. CDR3 nucleotides: TGCGCCAGCAGCCAAATTGAAGGTTACGAGCAGTACTTC.

The V call is TRBV9, the J call TRBJ2-1; weak D call: TRBD1 (6 bases). The CDR3 runs 14 residues. Germline CDR1 SGDLS, CDR2 YYNGEE. V was cut by 0 bases and J by 8 bases, with 12 bases left in between. CDR3 protein: CASSVEGDTDEQFF. The CDR3 DNA reads as TGTGCCAGCAGCGTAGAGGGGGACACAGATGAGCAGTTCTTC.

The chain combines TRBV10-2 with TRBJ2-5, with a tentative D call TRBD2 (6 bases). The CDR3 spans 14 residues. V was clipped by 3 bases and J by 3 bases, with 11 bases between them. CDR1 is WSHSY, CDR2 SAAADI, per germline. DNA of the CDR3: TGCGCCAGCAGTGACCCTTCGGGGGAAGAGACCCAGTACTTC. Protein: CASSDPSGEETQYF.